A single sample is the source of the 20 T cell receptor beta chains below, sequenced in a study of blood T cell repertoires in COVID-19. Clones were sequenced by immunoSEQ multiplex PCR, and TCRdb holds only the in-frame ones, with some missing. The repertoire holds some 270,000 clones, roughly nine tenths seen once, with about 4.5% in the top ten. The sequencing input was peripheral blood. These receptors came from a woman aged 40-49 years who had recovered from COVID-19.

The CDR3 DNA is TGCCCAGGACTCCCCGGCGAGCAGTACGTC. Its protein product is CPGLPGEQYV. The chain combines TRBV19 with TRBJ2-7; a weak D match, TRBD2 (5 bases). Per germline, CDR1 LNHDA and CDR2 SQIVND (reference sequence). The length of the CDR3 is 10 residues.

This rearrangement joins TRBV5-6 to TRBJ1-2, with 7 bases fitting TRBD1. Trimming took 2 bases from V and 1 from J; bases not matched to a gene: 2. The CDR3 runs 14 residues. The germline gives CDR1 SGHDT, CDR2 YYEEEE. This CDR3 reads CASSFNRGNYGYTF. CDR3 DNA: TGTGCCAGCAGCTTTAACAGGGGTAACTATGGCTACACCTTC.

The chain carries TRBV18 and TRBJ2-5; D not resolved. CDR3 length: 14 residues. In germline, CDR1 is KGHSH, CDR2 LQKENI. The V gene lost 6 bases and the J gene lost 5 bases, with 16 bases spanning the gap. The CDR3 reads CASSLNDGRETQYF. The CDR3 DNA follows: TGTGCCAGCTCGCTCAACGACGGCAGGGAGACCCAGTACTTC. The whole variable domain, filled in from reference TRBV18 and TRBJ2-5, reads NAGVMQNPRHLVRRRGQEARLRCSPMKGHSHVYWYRQLPEEGLKFMVYLQKENIIDESGMPKERFSAEFPKEGPSILRIQQVVRGDSAAYFCASSLNDGRETQYFGPGTRLLVL.

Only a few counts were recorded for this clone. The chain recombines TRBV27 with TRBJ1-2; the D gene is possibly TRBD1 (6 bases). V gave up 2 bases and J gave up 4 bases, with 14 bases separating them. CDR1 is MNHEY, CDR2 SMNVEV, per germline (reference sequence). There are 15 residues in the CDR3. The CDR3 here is CASSLGSTGLYGYTF. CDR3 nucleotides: TGTGCCAGCAGTTTAGGTTCCACAGGGCTCTATGGCTACACCTTC.

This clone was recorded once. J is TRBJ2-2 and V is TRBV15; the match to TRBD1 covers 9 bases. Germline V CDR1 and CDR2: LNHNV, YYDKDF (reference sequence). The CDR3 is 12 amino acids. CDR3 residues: CARTGVTGELFF. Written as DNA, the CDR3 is TGTGCGAGGACAGGGGTAACCGGGGAGCTGTTTTTT. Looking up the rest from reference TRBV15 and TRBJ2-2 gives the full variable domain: DAMVIQNPRYQVTQFGKPVTLSCSQTLNHNVMYWYQQKSSQAPKLLFHYYDKDFNNEADTPDNFQSRRPNTSFCFLDIRSPGLGDTAMYLCARTGVTGELFFGEGSRLTVL.

This CDR3 is CSASKQGTTDTQYF. In DNA form, the CDR3 reads TGCAGTGCTAGTAAACAGGGGACGACAGATACGCAGTATTTT. V gene TRBV20-1 combines with J gene TRBJ2-3; TRBD1 aligns across 7 bases. Germline V gene sequence: CDR1 DFQATT, CDR2 SNEGSKA (reference sequence). The CDR3 has 14 residues. The trim removed 3 bases at V and 3 bases at J, leaving 6 bases unmatched.

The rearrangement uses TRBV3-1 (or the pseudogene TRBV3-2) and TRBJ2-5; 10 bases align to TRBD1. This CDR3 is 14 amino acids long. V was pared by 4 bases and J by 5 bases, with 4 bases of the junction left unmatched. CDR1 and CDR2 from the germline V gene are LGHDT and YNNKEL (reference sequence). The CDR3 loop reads CASSRQGAVETQYF. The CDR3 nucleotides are TGTGCCAGCAGCCGACAGGGGGCGGTGGAGACCCAGTACTTC.

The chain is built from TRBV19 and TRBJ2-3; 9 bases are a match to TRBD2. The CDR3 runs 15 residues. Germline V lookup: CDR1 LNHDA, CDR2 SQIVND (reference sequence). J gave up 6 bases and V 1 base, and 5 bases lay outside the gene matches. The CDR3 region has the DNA TGTGCCAGTAGTATAGGCGGGGGGGCTGTTGATACGCAGTATTTT. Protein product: CASSIGGGAVDTQYF.

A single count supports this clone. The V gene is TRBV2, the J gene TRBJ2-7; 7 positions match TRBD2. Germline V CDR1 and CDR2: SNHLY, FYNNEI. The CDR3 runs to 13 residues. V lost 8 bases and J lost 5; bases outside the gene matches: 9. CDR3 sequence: CASRGRARDEQYF. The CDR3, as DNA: TGTGCCAGCCGAGGGAGGGCTAGGGACGAGCAGTACTTC.

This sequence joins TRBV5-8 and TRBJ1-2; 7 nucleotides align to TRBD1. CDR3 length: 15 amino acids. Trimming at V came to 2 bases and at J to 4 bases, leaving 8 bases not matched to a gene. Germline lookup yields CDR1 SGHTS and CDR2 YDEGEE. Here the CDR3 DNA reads TGTGCCAGCAGCTTAAGGGACAGCTTTTTCTATGGCTACACCTTC. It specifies CASSLRDSFFYGYTF.

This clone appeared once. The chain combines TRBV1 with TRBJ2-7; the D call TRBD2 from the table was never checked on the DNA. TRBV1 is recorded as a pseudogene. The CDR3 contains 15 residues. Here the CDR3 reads CTSSQDSLAGGWQYV. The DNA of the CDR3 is TGCACCAGCAGCCAAGATAGCCTAGCGGGAGGGTGGCAGTACGTC.

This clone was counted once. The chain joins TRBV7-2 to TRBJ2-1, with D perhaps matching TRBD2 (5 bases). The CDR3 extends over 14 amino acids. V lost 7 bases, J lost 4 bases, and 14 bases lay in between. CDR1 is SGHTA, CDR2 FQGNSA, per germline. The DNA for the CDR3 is TGTGCCAGCACCCGGCGGGCGGAATACAATGAGCAGTTCTTC. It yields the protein CASTRRAEYNEQFF.

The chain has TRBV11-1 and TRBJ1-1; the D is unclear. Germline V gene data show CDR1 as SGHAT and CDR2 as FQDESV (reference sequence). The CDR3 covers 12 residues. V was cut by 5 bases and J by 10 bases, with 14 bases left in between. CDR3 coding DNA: TGTGCCAGCAGCGGGGAGCCCGAGGGAGCTTTCTTT. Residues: CASSGEPEGAFF.

CDR3 DNA sequence: TGTGCCAGCAGTGTCCTAGGCAGTGCAACTAATGAAAAACTGTTTTTT. Translated, it gives CASSVLGSATNEKLFF. This chain links TRBV2 with TRBJ1-4; D gene ambiguous. The germline gives CDR1 SNHLY, CDR2 FYNNEI. Trimming stripped 4 bases from V and 0 bases from J, with 12 bases between. CDR3 length: 16 residues.

CDR3 residues: CASSVFGGASYEQYF. CDR3 sequence (DNA): TGTGCCAGTAGTGTCTTCGGCGGGGCCTCCTACGAGCAGTACTTC. The rearrangement joins TRBV19 to TRBJ2-7; weak D call: TRBD2 (6 bases). CDR3 length equals 15 residues. V was pared by 5 bases and J by 0 bases, with 14 bases between. Germline CDR1 and CDR2: LNHDA and SQIVND (reference sequence).

CDR3 bases: TGTGCCACCTCAAAGAGCTCCTACGAGCAGTACTTC. Its protein product is CATSKSSYEQYF. The chain carries TRBV6-1 and TRBJ2-7; D unresolved. The CDR3 sequence is 12 residues long. With 10 bases removed from V and 0 bases from J, the gap between germline ends came to 10 bases. Germline CDR1 and CDR2: MNHNS and SASEGT.

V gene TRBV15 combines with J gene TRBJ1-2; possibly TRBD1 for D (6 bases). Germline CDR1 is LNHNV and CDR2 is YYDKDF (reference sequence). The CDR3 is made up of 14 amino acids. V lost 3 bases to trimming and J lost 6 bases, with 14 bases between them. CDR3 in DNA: TGTGCCACCAGCAGTCCACAGGGCGCCCATGGCTACACCTTC. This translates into CATSSPQGAHGYTF.

CDR3 sequence (DNA): TGTGCCAGCGGGGGAGGGGGTAGACAGCCCCAGCATTTT. Encoded protein: CASGGGGRQPQHF. The V gene is TRBV2, the J gene TRBJ1-5; a weak D match, TRBD1 (6 bases). CDR1 and CDR2 from the germline V gene are SNHLY and FYNNEI. The CDR3 has 13 amino acids. V shed 8 bases and J shed 7 bases, with 15 bases lying between them.

CDR3 in amino acids: CASSSHRGQGEAFF. CDR3 coding DNA: TGTGCCAGCAGCTCCCACAGGGGCCAGGGTGAAGCTTTCTTT. The rearrangement links TRBV7-9 to TRBJ1-1; 7 bases fit TRBD1. The CDR3 is made up of 14 amino acids. Germline CDR1 reads SEHNR; CDR2 reads FQNEAQ (reference sequence). V dropped 4 bases and J dropped 7; count of bases not matched to a gene: 9.

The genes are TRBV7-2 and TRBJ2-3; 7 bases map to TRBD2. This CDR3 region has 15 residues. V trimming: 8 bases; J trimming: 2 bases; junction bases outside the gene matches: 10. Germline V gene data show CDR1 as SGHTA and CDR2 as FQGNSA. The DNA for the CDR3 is TGTGCCAGCGCGGGGGTGGCGGGGCACACAGATACGCAGTATTTT. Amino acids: CASAGVAGHTDTQYF.